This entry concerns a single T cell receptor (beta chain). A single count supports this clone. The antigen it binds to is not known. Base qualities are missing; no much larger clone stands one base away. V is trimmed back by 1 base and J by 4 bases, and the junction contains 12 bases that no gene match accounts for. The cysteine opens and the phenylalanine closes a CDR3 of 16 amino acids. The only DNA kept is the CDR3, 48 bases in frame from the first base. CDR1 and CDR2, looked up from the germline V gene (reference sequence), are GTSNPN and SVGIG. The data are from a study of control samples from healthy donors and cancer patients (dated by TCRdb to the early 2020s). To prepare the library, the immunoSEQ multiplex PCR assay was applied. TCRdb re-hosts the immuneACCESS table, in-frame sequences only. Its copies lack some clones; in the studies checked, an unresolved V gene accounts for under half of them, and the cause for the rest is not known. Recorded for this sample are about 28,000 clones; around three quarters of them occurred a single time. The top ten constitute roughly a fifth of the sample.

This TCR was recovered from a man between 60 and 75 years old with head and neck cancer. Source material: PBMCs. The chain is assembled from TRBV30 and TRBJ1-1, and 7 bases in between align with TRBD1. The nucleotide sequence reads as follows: TGTGCCTGGAGTGACTTAGGATGGGGACAGCGCACTGAAGCTTTCTTT. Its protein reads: CAWSDLGWGQRTEAFF.